These T cell receptor beta chains were read from a single sample in a study of identifying expanded T cells in peripheral blood. Data came from immunoSEQ multiplex PCR; TCRdb stores just in-frame clones and leaves some out. The data show 95,000 or so clones, 86% seen once. The sequenced material came from blood. These receptors all come from a person between 18 and 75 years old in good health. Both conserved end residues are part of each CDR3. Each record gives: clone size, J gene, D gene, CDR3 length, V gene, CDR3 DNA, CDR3 protein. D genes are given only for firm matches. Size values are once, few and many counts, or a class for expanded clones, and some rows have none.

abundance: -; j_gene: TRBJ2-2; d_gene: TRBD1; len: 16; v_gene: TRBV25-1; CDR3nt: TGTGCCAGCAGTAAGGAGACAGGGTTGACCACCGGGGAGCTGTTTTTT; CDR3aa: CASSKETGLTTGELFF
abundance: -; j_gene: TRBJ2-1; d_gene: -; len: 12; v_gene: TRBV7-8; CDR3nt: TGTGCCAGCACCTTAGGGGCCGGCGGCCAGTTCTTC; CDR3aa: CASTLGAGGQFF
abundance: -; j_gene: TRBJ1-1; d_gene: -; len: 15; v_gene: TRBV4-3; CDR3nt: TGCGCCAGCAGCCAAGACGCTTCCTCTAACACTGAAGCTTTCTTT; CDR3aa: CASSQDASSNTEAFF
abundance: -; j_gene: TRBJ1-5; d_gene: -; len: 15; v_gene: TRBV2; CDR3nt: TGTGCCAGCAGTGAAGGGAGGGGTAGCAATCAGCCCCAGCATTTT; CDR3aa: CASSEGRGSNQPQHF
abundance: once; j_gene: TRBJ2-7; d_gene: -; len: 15; v_gene: TRBV7-2; CDR3nt: TGTGCCAGCAGCTTAGCGCGAGCAGACAACTACGAGCAGTACTTC; CDR3aa: CASSLARADNYEQYF
abundance: -; j_gene: TRBJ2-3; d_gene: -; len: 15; v_gene: TRBV7-9; CDR3nt: TGTGCCAGCAGCCCTGACATAAGAGGGGGGGATACGCAGTATTTT; CDR3aa: CASSPDIRGGDTQYF
abundance: -; j_gene: TRBJ1-1; d_gene: -; len: 14; v_gene: TRBV10-3; CDR3nt: TGTGCCATCAGTGCGGACGGGGATAACACTGAAGCTTTCTTT; CDR3aa: CAISADGDNTEAFF
abundance: -; j_gene: TRBJ2-1; d_gene: -; len: 13; v_gene: TRBV30; CDR3nt: TGTGCCTGGAGTCGTGGGCCCTGGGATGAGCAGTTCTTC; CDR3aa: CAWSRGPWDEQFF
abundance: -; j_gene: TRBJ1-5; d_gene: -; len: 15; v_gene: TRBV27; CDR3nt: TGTGCCAGCAGCCCAGAGCCCTATAGCAATCAGCCCCAGCATTTT; CDR3aa: CASSPEPYSNQPQHF
abundance: -; j_gene: TRBJ2-1; d_gene: -; len: 13; v_gene: TRBV10-3; CDR3nt: TGTGCCATCACCCCAGGGCTTGACAATGAGCAGTTCTTC; CDR3aa: CAITPGLDNEQFF
abundance: -; j_gene: TRBJ1-2; d_gene: -; len: 14; v_gene: TRBV7-2; CDR3nt: TGTGCCAGCAGCTTAGTCCGTACGAACTATGGCTACACCTTC; CDR3aa: CASSLVRTNYGYTF
abundance: once; j_gene: TRBJ1-1; d_gene: -; len: 17; v_gene: TRBV13; CDR3nt: TGTGCCAGCAGTTCAACAGGGATGGGAGCGGTGAACACTGAAGCTTTCTTT; CDR3aa: CASSSTGMGAVNTEAFF
abundance: -; j_gene: TRBJ1-2; d_gene: TRBD1; len: 15; v_gene: TRBV2; CDR3nt: TGTGCCAGCAGTGAAGGACAGGGGGCATGGTATGGCTACACCTTC; CDR3aa: CASSEGQGAWYGYTF
abundance: few; j_gene: TRBJ1-1; d_gene: -; len: 15; v_gene: TRBV9; CDR3nt: TGTGCCAGCAGCGTTGGCGGGACACTAAACACTGAAGCTTTCTTT; CDR3aa: CASSVGGTLNTEAFF
abundance: -; j_gene: TRBJ1-2; d_gene: TRBD1; len: 18; v_gene: TRBV10-3; CDR3nt: TGTGCCATCAGTGAGTCGGGCCACAGGGGACGGGCTAACTATGGCTACACCTTC; CDR3aa: CAISESGHRGRANYGYTF
abundance: -; j_gene: TRBJ1-4; d_gene: -; len: 17; v_gene: TRBV5-1; CDR3nt: TGCGCCAGCAGCTTGCACCGGGACACCGCAACTAATGAAAAACTGTTTTTT; CDR3aa: CASSLHRDTATNEKLFF
abundance: -; j_gene: TRBJ1-1; d_gene: -; len: 16; v_gene: TRBV7-2; CDR3nt: TGTGCCAGCAGCCCCATGCGGGGGAGGGGATACACTGAAGCTTTCTTT; CDR3aa: CASSPMRGRGYTEAFF
abundance: once; j_gene: TRBJ2-3; d_gene: -; len: 14; v_gene: TRBV18; CDR3nt: TGTGCCAGCTCACCCGGGACACCCACAGATACGCAGTATTTT; CDR3aa: CASSPGTPTDTQYF
abundance: once; j_gene: TRBJ1-1; d_gene: -; len: 12; v_gene: TRBV19; CDR3nt: TGTGCCAGTAGAGGGGGGTGGACTGAAGCTTTCTTT; CDR3aa: CASRGGWTEAFF
abundance: -; j_gene: TRBJ2-2; d_gene: TRBD1; len: 14; v_gene: TRBV11-1; CDR3nt: TGTGCCAGCAGCCACAGGGGAAACACCGGGGAGCTGTTTTTT; CDR3aa: CASSHRGNTGELFF
abundance: -; j_gene: TRBJ1-5; d_gene: TRBD1; len: 17; v_gene: TRBV7-8; CDR3nt: TGTGCCAGCAGCTTTCATTTAGTCTCGACAGGGAATCAGCCCCAGCATTTT; CDR3aa: CASSFHLVSTGNQPQHF
abundance: -; j_gene: TRBJ1-5; d_gene: -; len: 15; v_gene: TRBV2; CDR3nt: TGTGCCAGCAGCGGGCAGGGAGTCGGCAATCAGCCCCAGCATTTT; CDR3aa: CASSGQGVGNQPQHF
abundance: -; j_gene: TRBJ2-1; d_gene: TRBD1; len: 16; v_gene: TRBV10-3; CDR3nt: TGTGCCATCAGTGAGTCTATAGGGACAGTGGACAATGAGCAGTTCTTC; CDR3aa: CAISESIGTVDNEQFF
abundance: -; j_gene: TRBJ1-2; d_gene: -; len: 12; v_gene: TRBV5-8; CDR3nt: TGTGCCAGCAGGATCAGGGGCGGGGGCTACACCTTC; CDR3aa: CASRIRGGGYTF